This T cell receptor (beta chain) was recovered during a study of immune evolution from preneoplasia to lung adenocarcinoma. This CDR3 contains 19 residues. Germline V gene data show CDR1 as MDHEN and CDR2 as SYDVKM. The V gene end was trimmed by 4 bases and the J gene end by 5 bases; junction bases not matched to a gene: 17. After pathologic assessment, macro-dissection selected premalignant or tumor cells for extraction. The data were produced by immunoSEQ multiplex PCR, yet TCRdb's version contains in-frame clones alone and is incomplete. Here the sample spans more than 4,500 clones, roughly 85% being singletons.

The V gene is TRBV28, the J gene TRBJ2-5, with 12 bases matching TRBD2. The sequencing input was FFPE atypical adenomatous hyperplasia tissue from the lung. As for subset: atypical adenomatous hyperplasia (AAH), lung preneoplasia. The receptor was derived from a person aged 65 to 79 with lung adenocarcinoma. Here the CDR3 DNA reads TGTGCCAGCAGTTCATCGCGTCCGGTCGGACTAGCGGGACGGGAGACCCAGTACTTC. Protein: CASSSSRPVGLAGRETQYF.